The 13 T cell receptor beta chains below come from one sample, sequenced in a study of control samples from healthy donors and cancer patients. TCRdb's table, derived via immunoSEQ multiplex PCR, lists solely in-frame clones and lacks some. The sample comprises tens of thousands of clones, under 85% of which are singletons, and roughly 14% rests with the top ten. Material for sequencing was blood. These receptors came from a man in his fifties or sixties in good health.

The chain uses TRBV18 and TRBJ2-5; 11 bases are shared with TRBD2. CDR3 length: 17 amino acids. The J segment lost 5 bases and the V segment lost 6 bases, leaving 14 bases of the junction unmatched. The germline CDR1 and CDR2 sequences are KGHSH and LQKENI. CDR3 loop: CASSFRPSGRIVETQYF. CDR3 nucleotides: TGTGCCAGCTCGTTTCGACCTAGCGGGAGGATTGTGGAGACCCAGTACTTC.

The chain recombines TRBV13 with TRBJ2-1; 10 bases are shared with TRBD2. Trimming removed 5 bases from V and 9 bases from J; junction bases left unmatched: 10. Germline V CDR1 and CDR2: PRHDT, FYEKMQ (reference sequence). The CDR3 runs 15 residues. Here the CDR3 reads CASSRRTSGAVEQFF. CDR3 DNA: TGTGCCAGCAGCCGAAGGACTAGCGGAGCCGTTGAGCAGTTCTTC.

V gene TRBV6-5 combines with J gene TRBJ2-2, with D possibly matching TRBD2 (6 bases). Trimming pared 6 bases from V and 3 bases from J, leaving 11 bases between. Germline CDR1 reads MNHEY; CDR2 reads SVGAGI. There are 14 residues in the CDR3. CDR3 bases: TGTGCCAGCAGATCCGGGACTGACACCGGGGAGCTGTTTTTT. Protein sequence: CASRSGTDTGELFF.

This clone has just one count. The chain employs TRBV5-1 and TRBJ1-1; 7 bases fit TRBD1. J lost 1 base, V lost 2 bases, and 5 bases had no gene match. CDR1 SGHRS and CDR2 YFSETQ come from the germline V gene. CDR3 length equals 15 residues. CDR3 nucleotide sequence: TGCGCCAGCAGCTTACTGACAGGGACGAACACTGAAGCTTTCTTT. Translation gives CASSLLTGTNTEAFF. The full variable domain, completed using reference TRBV5-1 and TRBJ1-1, is KAGVTQTPRYLIKTRGQQVTLSCSPISGHRSVSWYQQTPGQGLQFLFEYFSETQRNKGNFPGRFSGRQFSNSRSEMNVSTLELGDSALYLCASSLLTGTNTEAFFGQGTRLTVV.

The genes are TRBV9 and TRBJ1-1; no definite D call. The length of the CDR3 is 14 residues. The germline V gene encodes CDR1 SGDLS and CDR2 YYNGEE. Trimming cost V 0 bases and J 1 base, with 7 bases left between them. The CDR3 DNA reads TGTGCCAGCAGCGTAGATCCCAGGAACACTGAAGCTTTCTTT. This sequence encodes CASSVDPRNTEAFF.

The chain couples TRBV5-4 to TRBJ2-1, with 7 bases that match TRBD2. J gave up 5 bases and V 2 bases, and 10 bases lay outside the gene matches. Germline V gene sequence: CDR1 SGHNT, CDR2 YYREEE (reference sequence). CDR3 length: 16 amino acids. CDR3 residues: CASSLGAGVGDNEQFF. For the CDR3, the DNA is TGTGCCAGCAGCTTAGGGGCGGGAGTTGGGGACAATGAGCAGTTCTTC.

This chain connects TRBV3-1 (or the pseudogene TRBV3-2) to TRBJ2-5; D tentatively reads TRBD1 or TRBD2 (6 bases each). The CDR3 runs 16 residues. CDR1 and CDR2 from the germline V gene are LGHDT and YNNKEL (reference sequence). V gave up 4 bases and J gave up 5 bases, with 20 bases separating them. The CDR3 here is CASSPGGRGRLETQYF. DNA of the CDR3: TGTGCCAGCAGCCCCGGGGGCAGGGGTAGATTGGAGACCCAGTACTTC.

The CDR3 here is CASSPGTAQSGRAENTGELFF. CDR3 bases: TGTGCCAGCTCCCCCGGGACAGCCCAAAGCGGGAGGGCCGAGAACACCGGGGAGCTGTTTTTT. The chain couples TRBV18 to TRBJ2-2; 10 bases line up with TRBD2. The CDR3 covers 21 residues. With V trimmed by 6 bases and J by 1 base, 20 bases remained unmatched. Per the germline V gene, CDR1 is KGHSH and CDR2 is LQKENI. Looking up the rest from reference TRBV18 and TRBJ2-2 gives the full variable domain: NAGVMQNPRHLVRRRGQEARLRCSPMKGHSHVYWYRQLPEEGLKFMVYLQKENIIDESGMPKERFSAEFPKEGPSILRIQQVVRGDSAAYFCASSPGTAQSGRAENTGELFFGEGSRLTVL.

The CDR3 protein is CASSSDVLAMGDYGYTF. CDR3 nucleotide sequence: TGTGCCAGCAGCTCGGACGTATTAGCGATGGGGGACTATGGCTACACCTTC. The chain is built from TRBV7-2 and TRBJ1-2, with D tentatively TRBD1 (5 bases). V dropped 4 bases and J dropped 3 bases, with 21 bases sitting between them. CDR1 is SGHTA, CDR2 FQGNSA, per germline. The CDR3 is 17 residues long.

This clone appeared once. V usage is TRBV30 and J usage is TRBJ2-3; no clear D. V lost 8 bases and J lost 8, with 17 bases in between. Germline-derived CDR1 and CDR2 are GTSNPN and SVGIG (reference sequence). The CDR3 covers 12 residues. CDR3 in amino acids: CAATPDKGTQYF. DNA for the CDR3: TGTGCCGCGACCCCCGACAAGGGTACGCAGTATTTT.

This chain joins TRBV29-1 and TRBJ2-1, with 9 bases matching TRBD2. V was clipped by 0 bases and J by 7 bases; unmatched bases: 13. Germline CDR1 and CDR2: SQVTM and ANQGSEA. This CDR3 has 17 amino acids. The CDR3 protein is CSVEDGREGGLRNEQFF. The CDR3 region has the DNA TGCAGCGTTGAAGATGGGCGGGAGGGGGGTTTGAGAAATGAGCAGTTCTTC.

In this sample, this clone turned up a few times. The chain carries TRBV5-1 and TRBJ2-5; weak D call: TRBD1 (6 bases). Trimming stripped 3 bases from V and 4 bases from J, with 10 bases between. Germline V lookup: CDR1 SGHRS, CDR2 YFSETQ. CDR3 size: 13 residues. CDR3 sequence reads: CASSSQGPETQYF. The DNA of the CDR3 is TGCGCCAGCAGCTCACAGGGTCCAGAGACCCAGTACTTC.

In this sample, this clone turned up once. This chain joins TRBV10-3 and TRBJ1-2; D is unresolved. This CDR3 spans 12 amino acids. V was pared by 0 bases and J by 5 bases, with 4 bases between. Per the germline V gene, CDR1 is ENHRY and CDR2 is SYGVKD. The CDR3 nucleotides are TGTGCCATCAGTGAGTCGGAATATGGCTACACCTTC. Translating it yields CAISESEYGYTF.